The next 27 T cell receptor beta chains were all read from a single sample in a study of post-analysis software for immune sequencing data. Findings of the study overall: Relative to controls, patients had 5 or 6 TRBV segments at higher frequency, with TRBV5-6, TRBV5-1 and TRBV20-1 among these.

No antigen has been assigned to these receptors. Unique molecular identifiers tagged the TCR beta cDNA libraries. TCRdb reprocessed the PCR reads via MiXCR and lists one record per CDR3 protein. The sample carries about 680,000 distinct CDR3 sequences, 55% to 60% recorded once. The sequencing input was blood. These receptors came from a girl aged 2-10 years with multiple sclerosis.

The chain combines TRBV2 with TRBJ2-1, with 11 positions matching TRBD2. J gave up 5 bases and V 1 base, and 1 base lay outside the gene matches. CDR3 length: 15 amino acids. CDR1 is SNHLY and CDR2 is FYNNEI in the germline V gene. The DNA of the CDR3 is TGTGCCAGCAGTGAAGGGACTAGCGGGCACAATGAGCAGTTCTTC. Its translation: CASSEGTSGHNEQFF.

The rearrangement uses TRBV11-2 and TRBJ1-2; no clear D gene. This CDR3 has 13 residues. V was trimmed by 5 bases and J by 6 bases, leaving 13 bases between them. Per germline, CDR1 SGHAT and CDR2 FQNNGV. This chain's CDR3 is CASSEARKNGYTF. The CDR3 nucleotides are TGTGCCAGCAGCGAGGCTCGGAAGAATGGCTACACCTTC.

This sequence joins TRBV10-3 and TRBJ2-6, with D possibly being TRBD1 (5 bases). Trimming pared 8 bases from V and 2 bases from J, leaving 28 bases between. CDR1 is ENHRY, CDR2 SYGVKD, per germline. This CDR3 is 20 amino acids long. The CDR3 DNA is TGTGCCATCGACTCGGGTATGGGGCAGGTTCCCCTGGCTGGGGCCAACGTCCTGACTTTC. Translating gives CAIDSGMGQVPLAGANVLTF.

The table lists this clonotype with a few counts. The rearrangement uses TRBV2 and TRBJ2-3; 11 positions match TRBD2. This CDR3 has 14 residues. Germline V gene sequence: CDR1 SNHLY, CDR2 FYNNEI. V shed 8 bases, J shed 1 base, and the junction held 2 bases outside the gene matches. The CDR3 region has the DNA TGTGCCAGCGGGGGACTAGCGGGCACAGATACGCAGTATTTT. This sequence encodes CASGGLAGTDTQYF.

As DNA, the CDR3 is TGTGCCAGCTTAGGACGGAGCAGCTCCTACGAGCAGTACTTC. It encodes CASLGRSSSYEQYF. The chain joins TRBV2 to TRBJ2-7; D uncertain. The CDR3 sequence is 14 residues long. CDR1 is SNHLY, CDR2 FYNNEI, per germline. The V end was cut by 8 bases, the J end by 0 bases, with 14 bases between.

This chain uses TRBV29-1 with TRBJ1-2; no firm D call. The CDR3 has 15 amino acids. Germline CDR1 SQVTM, CDR2 ANQGSEA. V lost 1 base to trimming and J lost 6 bases, with 18 bases between them. The CDR3 DNA reads as TGCAGCGTTGAAGGGATGACGGGGAAGTGGGATGGCTACACCTTC. This sequence encodes CSVEGMTGKWDGYTF.

The chain combines TRBV12-3 or TRBV12-4 with TRBJ2-1; a weak D match, TRBD1 (6 bases). The CDR3 has 15 amino acids. V was pared by 3 bases and J by 3 bases, with 12 bases between. The CDR3 DNA sequence: TGTGCCAGCAGTTTCCCAGGGGCGAGCTACAATGAGCAGTTCTTC. As protein: CASSFPGASYNEQFF.

CDR3: CASYGGGLYGYTF. The CDR3 bases are TGTGCCAGCTACGGGGGGGGGCTCTATGGCTACACCTTC. The chain is built from TRBV12-3 or TRBV12-4 and TRBJ1-2; D might be TRBD1 (6 bases). Deletions cut 8 bases from V and 4 bases from J, with 14 bases between. The CDR3 is 13 residues long.

The chain uses TRBV12-3 or TRBV12-4 and TRBJ2-1; 10 bases fit TRBD1. J was trimmed by 0 bases and V by 3 bases; bases with no gene match: 11. The CDR3 extends over 19 amino acids. The DNA for the CDR3 is TGTGCCAGCAGTTTTGTGGGACAGGGGCCTGAAAGCTCCTACAATGAGCAGTTCTTC. The encoded protein is CASSFVGQGPESSYNEQFF.

With regard to this clonotype: One end of the junction fails to match germline, which may point to a read error. CDR3: CASSPLWRDGYNEQFF. CDR3 nucleotides: TGTGCCAGCTCCCCACTATGGCGGGATGGATACAATGAGCAGTTCTTC. This chain connects TRBV18 to TRBJ2-1; weak D call: TRBD2 (6 bases). CDR3 length: 16 residues. Looked up from germline, CDR1 is KGHSH and CDR2 is LQKENI.

The chain uses TRBV11-2 and TRBJ2-1; 11 positions match TRBD1. The CDR3 totals 16 residues. After removal of 0 bases from V and 7 bases from J, the junction contained 5 bases not matched to a gene. Germline values: CDR1 SGHAT, CDR2 FQNNGV. The CDR3 nucleotides read TGTGCCAGCAGCTTAGAAGGACAGGGGGCGCCGAATGAGCAGTTCTTC. Protein: CASSLEGQGAPNEQFF.

The chain uses TRBV4-1 and TRBJ1-1, with a possible D match to TRBD1 (5 bases). The CDR3 is 13 residues long. V was shortened by 1 base and J by 4 bases, with 7 bases between the two germline ends. Germline V gene lookup returns CDR1 MGHRA and CDR2 YSYEKL. DNA of the CDR3: TGCGCCAGCAGCCAAGCGGGGGTCACTGAAGCTTTCTTT. Amino acids: CASSQAGVTEAFF.

The chain employs TRBV25-1 and TRBJ2-1; D unresolved. The CDR3 runs 16 residues. The germline V gene has CDR1 MGHDK and CDR2 SYGVNS. V lost 1 base and J lost 1, with 11 bases in between. The CDR3 protein is CASSESGGLSYNEQFF. CDR3 bases: TGTGCCAGCAGTGAATCGGGCGGATTATCCTACAATGAGCAGTTCTTC.

This clonotype came up a few times. The chain uses TRBV7-9 and TRBJ2-5; D is undetermined. This CDR3 has 13 residues. Germline V gene sequence: CDR1 SEHNR, CDR2 FQNEAQ (reference sequence). V was shortened by 0 bases and J by 3 bases, with 5 bases between the two germline ends. The CDR3 sequence is CASSLAPEETQYF. CDR3 in DNA: TGTGCCAGCAGCTTAGCTCCGGAAGAGACCCAGTACTTC.

This chain connects TRBV29-1 to TRBJ1-4, with a tentative D call TRBD1 (6 bases). V was clipped by 0 bases and J by 8 bases, with 13 bases between them. Germline V CDR1 and CDR2: SQVTM, ANQGSEA. The CDR3 contains 14 residues. The CDR3 here is CSVEDSRGGEKLFF. In DNA, the CDR3 is TGCAGCGTTGAAGATTCCAGGGGCGGAGAAAAACTGTTTTTT.

This clonotype was observed a single time. This rearrangement joins TRBV20-1 to TRBJ2-1; the match to TRBD2 covers 9 bases. Germline V gene data show CDR1 as DFQATT and CDR2 as SNEGSKA (reference sequence). The CDR3 extends over 14 amino acids. The V gene end was trimmed by 3 bases and the J gene end by 2 bases; junction bases not matched to a gene: 2. The CDR3 bases are TGCAGTGCTAGTCCTAGCGGGGCCTACAATGAGCAGTTCTTC. Protein sequence: CSASPSGAYNEQFF.

The rearrangement joins TRBV10-2 to TRBJ2-1; D might be TRBD2 (5 bases). This CDR3 is built from 15 residues. Germline CDR1 is WSHSY and CDR2 is SAAADI. V was shortened by 3 bases and J by 10 bases, with 19 bases between the two germline ends. The CDR3 nucleotides are TGCGCCAGCAGTGAACCGCGGGCCCAGCCCAAGGAGCAGTTCTTC. Protein: CASSEPRAQPKEQFF.

The chain carries TRBV7-2 and TRBJ2-3, with no clear D. V was cut by 0 bases and J by 6 bases, with 16 bases left in between. The CDR3 contains 16 residues. Germline CDR1 and CDR2: SGHTA and FQGNSA. CDR3 sequence: CASSLATRSTPDTQYF. DNA for the CDR3: TGTGCCAGCAGCTTAGCTACGCGGAGCACCCCTGATACGCAGTATTTT.

The chain carries TRBV21-1 and TRBJ2-5. TRBV21-1 is marked as a pseudogene. This CDR3 comprises 13 residues. The CDR3 nucleotides read TGTGCCAGCAGCAAAGCGTTAAGAGAGACCCAGTACTTC. This gives the protein CASSKALRETQYF.

A few counts support this clonotype. This chain links TRBV14 with TRBJ2-1, with 11 bases lining up with TRBD2. This CDR3 has 17 amino acids. Germline assignment: CDR1 SGHDN and CDR2 FVKESK. V dropped 4 bases and J dropped 0; count of bases not matched to a gene: 5. CDR3 in amino acids: CASSPTSGGLSYNEQFF. The CDR3 nucleotides read TGTGCCAGCAGCCCAACTAGCGGGGGACTCTCCTACAATGAGCAGTTCTTC. The variable domain in full, completed from reference TRBV14 and TRBJ2-1, reads EAGVTQFPSHSVIEKGQTVTLRCDPISGHDNLYWYRRVMGKEIKFLLHFVKESKQDESGMPNNRFLAERTGGTYSTLKVQPAELEDSGVYFCASSPTSGGLSYNEQFFGPGTRLTVL.

This clonotype turned up a few times. This rearrangement joins TRBV7-9 to TRBJ2-5, with D perhaps TRBD2 (5 bases). In germline, CDR1 is SEHNR, CDR2 FQNEAQ (reference sequence). This CDR3 contains 14 residues. The germline V and J ends were trimmed by 3 bases and 4 bases, with 12 bases remaining between them. The CDR3 DNA is TGTGCCAGCAGCTTGGGAGACCCACCAGAGACCCAGTACTTC. It yields the protein CASSLGDPPETQYF.

The chain combines TRBV2 with TRBJ2-7; 12 positions match TRBD2. Germline V gene lookup returns CDR1 SNHLY and CDR2 FYNNEI. The CDR3 totals 14 residues. J was trimmed by 5 bases and V by 7 bases; bases with no gene match: 6. CDR3 sequence reads: CASTLAGGPNEQYF. CDR3 sequence (DNA): TGTGCCAGCACCCTAGCGGGAGGGCCTAACGAGCAGTACTTC.

The gene calls are TRBV5-5 and TRBJ1-1; no definite D call. The CDR3 is made up of 14 amino acids. Trimming removed 4 bases from V and 3 bases from J, with 13 bases in between. CDR1 and CDR2 (germline): SGHKS, YYEKEE (reference sequence). Here the CDR3 reads CASSVDGSYTEAFF. The CDR3 region has the DNA TGTGCCAGCAGCGTGGACGGCAGCTACACTGAAGCTTTCTTT.

This clonotype appeared once. V is TRBV2 and J is TRBJ2-5; TRBD2 matches 7 bases. With 3 bases clipped from V and 1 base from J, the junction kept 5 bases outside the gene matches. The CDR3 runs 15 residues. Germline-derived CDR1 and CDR2 are SNHLY and FYNNEI. The DNA of the CDR3 is TGTGCCAGCAGTGACCCAGGGACTACCCAAGAGACCCAGTACTTC. Residues: CASSDPGTTQETQYF.

This clonotype has a single count. An end of the junction differs from the germline gene, which may be a read error. The chain uses TRBV10-3 and TRBJ2-5, with D unclear. CDR3 size: 13 residues. Germline CDR1 is ENHRY and CDR2 is SYGVKD. The CDR3 coding sequence is TGTGCCACCAGTGAGCCGCCTGAAGAGACCCAGTACTTC. As protein: CATSEPPEETQYF.

V is TRBV6-2 or TRBV6-3 and J is TRBJ2-1; possible D gene TRBD2, 5 bases. This CDR3 spans 15 amino acids. Germline values: CDR1 MNHEY, CDR2 SVGEGT. V was trimmed by 2 bases and J by 9 bases, leaving 17 bases between them. The CDR3 region has the DNA TGTGCCAGCAGTTACACGCTCGAGGGAGCTAGTGAGCAGTTCTTC. This sequence encodes CASSYTLEGASEQFF.

The chain has TRBV20-1 and TRBJ1-5; no firm D call. Germline V gene sequence: CDR1 DFQATT, CDR2 SNEGSKA (reference sequence). Trimming pared 0 bases from V and 2 bases from J, leaving 11 bases between. This CDR3 is built from 15 residues. The CDR3 nucleotides read TGCAGTGCTAGAGATGGCTCTCGGGGCAATCAGCCCCAGCATTTT. Translated: CSARDGSRGNQPQHF.